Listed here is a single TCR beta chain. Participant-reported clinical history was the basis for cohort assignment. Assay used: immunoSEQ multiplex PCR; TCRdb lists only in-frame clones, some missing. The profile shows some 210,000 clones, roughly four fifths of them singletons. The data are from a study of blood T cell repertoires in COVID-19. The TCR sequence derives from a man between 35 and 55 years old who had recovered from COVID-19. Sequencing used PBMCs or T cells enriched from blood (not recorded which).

For the CDR3, the DNA is TGTGCCAGCGGAGGGGACACTGAAGCTTTCTTT. It encodes CASGGDTEAFF. The chain uses TRBV2 and TRBJ1-1; D possibly corresponds to TRBD1 (5 bases). The length of the CDR3 is 11 residues. Germline V gene data show CDR1 as SNHLY and CDR2 as FYNNEI. Trimming cost V 8 bases and J 3 bases, with 7 bases left between them.